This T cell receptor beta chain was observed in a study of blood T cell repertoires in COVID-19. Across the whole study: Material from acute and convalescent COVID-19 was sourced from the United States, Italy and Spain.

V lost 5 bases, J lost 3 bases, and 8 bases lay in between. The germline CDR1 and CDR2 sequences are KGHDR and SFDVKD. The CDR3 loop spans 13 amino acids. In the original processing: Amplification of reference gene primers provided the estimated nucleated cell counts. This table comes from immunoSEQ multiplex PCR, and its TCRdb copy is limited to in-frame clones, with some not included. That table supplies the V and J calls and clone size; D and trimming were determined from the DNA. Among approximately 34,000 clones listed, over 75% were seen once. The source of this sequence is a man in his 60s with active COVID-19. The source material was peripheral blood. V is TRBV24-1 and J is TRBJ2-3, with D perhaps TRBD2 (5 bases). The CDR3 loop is CATSAPGTDTQYF. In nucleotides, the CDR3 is TGTGCCACCAGTGCCCCGGGGACAGATACGCAGTATTTT.